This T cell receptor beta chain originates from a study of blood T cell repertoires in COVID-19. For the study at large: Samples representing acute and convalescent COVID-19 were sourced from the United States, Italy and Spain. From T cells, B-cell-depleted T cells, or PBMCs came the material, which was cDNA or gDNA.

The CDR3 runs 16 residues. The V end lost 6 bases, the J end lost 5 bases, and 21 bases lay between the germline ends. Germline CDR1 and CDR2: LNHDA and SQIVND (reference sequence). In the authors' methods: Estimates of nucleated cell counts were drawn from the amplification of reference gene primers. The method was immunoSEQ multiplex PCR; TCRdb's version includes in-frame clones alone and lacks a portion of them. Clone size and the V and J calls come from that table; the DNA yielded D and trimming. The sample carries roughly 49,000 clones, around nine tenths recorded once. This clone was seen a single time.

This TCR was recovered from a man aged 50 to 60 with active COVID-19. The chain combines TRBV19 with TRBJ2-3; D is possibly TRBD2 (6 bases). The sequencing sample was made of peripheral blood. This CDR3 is CASRPRRGWSEDTQYF. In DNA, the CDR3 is TGTGCCAGTAGGCCCAGGCGGGGTTGGTCGGAAGATACGCAGTATTTT.